Included here is one T cell receptor (beta chain) sequence, with context. Its binding antigen is unknown. No base qualities exist here, and no much larger clone lies one base off it. Compared with germline, V lacks 1 base and J lacks 7 bases; bases without a gene match: 5. From the germline V gene, CDR1 is MGHRA and CDR2 is YSYEKL. Inclusive of the bounding cysteine and phenylalanine, the CDR3 is 16 residues long. The DNA shown is the 48-base CDR3, in frame from base 1. The sample belongs to a study of beta chain features in type 1 diabetes listed by TCRdb under 2018. Notes on the research overall: Patients and healthy donors did not differ in mean age, gender distribution, total cell number or subset yield. Regulatory and stem cell-like memory subsets were obtained from only 8 patients and about 8 healthy donors, while naive and central memory subsets were obtained from all 30 or so donors. The study compared the TCRB repertoires of sorted circulating CD4+ T cell subsets in recently diagnosed type 1 diabetes patients with those in matched healthy donors. A total of some 100,000,000 sorted cells were examined across all samples, and a strong correlation was observed between cell number per subset and RNA yield. The investigation overall reported the following: Shorter templates might be favored by PCR, yet because patient and control samples were amplified and corrected together, any such skew would affect both groups equally. Naive, central memory and regulatory TCRB repertoires appeared to be more alike among patients than among healthy donors. Because cDNA rather than genomic DNA was sequenced, highly expressing activated cells could have been over-represented, although no difference in activation and CD3 levels was found between groups. Only small numbers of individuals were included in the HLA sub-analyses, which left unresolved whether HLA type had any influence on TCRB rearrangement. A moderate but significant shortening of TCRB CDR3 length was observed in type 1 diabetes patients in all four CD4+ subsets. Patients with type 1 diabetes made fewer insertions and deleted more nucleotides at VDJ recombination sites, implying thymic rearrangement abnormalities.

The entire isolated RNA was reverse transcribed using the High Capacity cDNA Reverse Transcription Kit, and thus expressed TCRB transcripts were sequenced. Deep immunoSEQ sequencing was applied to naive, central memory and regulatory T cell samples, giving an average of about 3.6 million total reads per sample. Sorted cells were lysed in RLT buffer and RNA was extracted with DNase-treated RNeasy Micro or Mini kits, depending on cell number. To prevent cross-contamination, every cell subset was processed on its own, while patient and healthy donor samples were processed together. TCRB sequences were amplified from cDNA with the immunoSEQ multiplex PCR, producing 87-bp fragments spanning the CDR3 region. Sequencing of the amplicons was done on the Illumina HiSeq platform. The source study handled its data this way. PCR bias was corrected computationally using synthetic template baselines, and reads within Hamming distance 2 were collapsed, with unmergeable singletons discarded. Reads were aligned to IMGT to assign V, D and J genes, CDR3 length, and insertions or deletions at six rearrangement sites. Within each subset, clonotype counts were normalized to sorted cell number, and only after that were true diversity and Gini coefficients computed with the tcR R package. Repertoire sharing was quantified using the overlap coefficient calculated on TCRB nucleotide sequences. Out-of-frame TCRB sequences from naive cells were analyzed as a proxy for the pre-selection repertoire. TCRdb limited this immuneACCESS table to in-frame rearrangements with V and J called. A share of clones is missing; checked studies link under half to unresolved V genes, and the rest is unexplained. The V and J calls and the clone size are those of that table, but D and trimming were determined from the DNA. The sample table contains 900,000 or so clones; only one count was recorded for about a sixth of them. Around 0.02% of the sample rests with the top ten.

From each donor, a single peripheral blood sample of 95 to 150 mL on average was drawn into heparinised tubes. Using a panel that included CD45RO, CCR7, CD25, CD127, CD95 and CD27, naive, central memory, regulatory and stem cell-like memory CD4+ T cells were sorted on a BD FACSAria II. A purity above 95% was achieved for all sorted populations. PBMCs were isolated immediately by Lymphoprep density gradient centrifugation and stained directly without culture. Samples were stained and sorted in pairs, with one healthy donor and one patient per experiment, so that batch effects were minimized. Recombination joined TRBV4-1 with TRBJ1-4, and 11 bases in between align with TRBD1. The sequence derives from a woman aged 18 to 35 in good health. Material: naive CD4+ T cells from blood. The sample's cell subset or site, from its label and the paper: true naive CD4+ T cells. The CDR3 amino acid sequence is: CASSQVGQGAGEKLFF. The sequenced DNA is TGCGCCAGCAGCCAAGTCGGACAGGGGGCGGGTGAAAAACTGTTTTTT.